Following are 29 T cell receptor beta chains from one sample sequenced in a study of OX40 agonist ivuxolimab in advanced cancers. Clones were sequenced by immunoSEQ multiplex PCR, and TCRdb holds only the in-frame ones, with some missing. The data show 50,000 to 65,000 clones, more than 80% seen once. The sequenced sample was CD4+ or CD8+ T cells sorted from blood, obtained in a trial of the OX40 agonist ivuxolimab. Source of these receptors: an adult with an advanced solid tumor such as melanoma, head and neck, liver or kidney cancer.

The chain has TRBV5-4 and TRBJ1-2, with TRBD1 identical over 10 bases. The CDR3 contains 15 residues. The V and J ends lost 5 bases and 8 bases, in that order; junction bases with no gene match: 12. From germline, CDR1 is SGHNT and CDR2 YYREEE (reference sequence). For the CDR3, the DNA is TGTGCCAGCAGTTTGCCGGGACAGGGGTCTGGAGGCTACACCTTC. Translation: CASSLPGQGSGGYTF.

In DNA form, the CDR3 reads TGTGCCAGCCGGGTGGGGGCAAGGCATGAGCAGTTCTTC. This encodes CASRVGARHEQFF. The rearrangement uses TRBV2 and TRBJ2-1, with D possibly matching TRBD1 (6 bases). V was trimmed by 8 bases and J by 8 bases, leaving 16 bases between them. Germline values: CDR1 SNHLY, CDR2 FYNNEI. The CDR3 extends over 13 amino acids.

The chain employs TRBV19 and TRBJ1-1; TRBD1 might be the D (5 bases). The V gene lost 7 bases and the J gene lost 0 bases, with 12 bases spanning the gap. CDR3 length: 14 amino acids. CDR1 is LNHDA and CDR2 is SQIVND in the germline V gene (reference sequence). CDR3 DNA sequence: TGTGCCAGTACCACCCGGGGCATGAACACTGAAGCTTTCTTT. Its translation: CASTTRGMNTEAFF.

V is TRBV6-5 and J is TRBJ1-2, with D possibly matching TRBD1 (6 bases). The CDR3 contains 16 residues. Trimming stripped 1 base from V and 6 bases from J, with 18 bases between. CDR1 MNHEY and CDR2 SVGAGI come from the germline V gene. The CDR3 bases are TGTGCCAGCAGTTACTTGGGTCGGAACAGGGTCCATGGCTACACCTTC. It encodes CASSYLGRNRVHGYTF.

The rearrangement links TRBV18 to TRBJ2-7; 9 bases fit TRBD2. Germline CDR1 reads KGHSH; CDR2 reads LQKENI. Trimming cost V 0 bases and J 4 bases; bases outside gene matches: 4. This CDR3 has 15 amino acids. CDR3 DNA sequence: TGTGCCAGCTCACCACCGGGACTAGCAATGTACGAGCAGTACTTC. Protein product: CASSPPGLAMYEQYF.

Only one count was recorded for this clone. This chain uses TRBV2 with TRBJ2-7; 10 nucleotides match TRBD2. This CDR3 has 14 amino acids. The V segment lost 8 bases and the J segment 0 bases; nucleotides outside the gene matches: 4. Per the germline V gene, CDR1 is SNHLY and CDR2 is FYNNEI. As DNA, the CDR3 is TGTGCCAGCCGGAGCGGGGGGGACTCCTACGAGCAGTACTTC. As protein: CASRSGGDSYEQYF. Filled out from reference TRBV2 and TRBJ2-7, the complete variable domain reads EPEVTQTPSHQVTQMGQEVILRCVPISNHLYFYWYRQILGQKVEFLVSFYNNEISEKSEIFDDQFSVERPDGSNFTLKIRSTKLEDSAMYFCASRSGGDSYEQYFGPGTRLTVT.

The V gene is TRBV19, the J gene TRBJ1-5; maybe TRBD1 (6 bases). Germline V gene lookup returns CDR1 LNHDA and CDR2 SQIVND (reference sequence). V was pared by 4 bases and J by 0 bases, with 13 bases between. The CDR3 is 16 residues long. CDR3 region: CASSKGGGSSNQPQHF. The DNA of the CDR3 is TGTGCCAGTAGTAAGGGGGGGGGTTCTAGCAATCAGCCCCAGCATTTT.

This chain links TRBV7-9 with TRBJ2-5; 7 nucleotides agree with TRBD1. This CDR3 is built from 12 residues. The junction had 2 bases not matched to a gene; V was cut back by 6 bases and J by 4 bases. Germline V lookup: CDR1 SEHNR, CDR2 FQNEAQ (reference sequence). The CDR3 sequence: CASRPGGETQYF. CDR3 sequence (DNA): TGTGCCAGCAGACCAGGGGGAGAGACCCAGTACTTC.

The rearrangement joins TRBV6-1 to TRBJ1-6, with TRBD1 identical over 10 bases. The CDR3 is made up of 16 amino acids. With 1 base clipped from V and 6 bases from J, the junction kept 3 bases outside the gene matches. Germline CDR1 reads MNHNS; CDR2 reads SASEGT. The CDR3 DNA reads TGTGCCAGCAGTGAAGGATGGACAGGGGGTAATTCACCCCTCCACTTT. Protein product: CASSEGWTGGNSPLHF.

The rearrangement links TRBV9 to TRBJ2-2; D not resolved. Germline V CDR1 and CDR2: SGDLS, YYNGEE. The CDR3 length is 14 residues. V shed 0 bases and J shed 2 bases, with 5 bases lying between them. The CDR3 DNA follows: TGTGCCAGCAGCGTAGCCAGAAACACCGGGGAGCTGTTTTTT. As protein: CASSVARNTGELFF.

This chain's CDR3 is CASETDLAKNIQYF. The CDR3 bases are TGTGCCAGTGAGACTGACCTAGCCAAAAACATTCAGTACTTC. This sequence joins TRBV2 and TRBJ2-4, with D uncertain. This CDR3 comprises 14 residues. The V gene's germline CDR1 is SNHLY and CDR2 FYNNEI. V lost 9 bases and J 0 bases, leaving 12 bases between the germline ends. Filled out from reference TRBV2 and TRBJ2-4, the complete variable domain reads EPEVTQTPSHQVTQMGQEVILRCVPISNHLYFYWYRQILGQKVEFLVSFYNNEISEKSEIFDDQFSVERPDGSNFTLKIRSTKLEDSAMYFCASETDLAKNIQYFGAGTRLSVL.

The chain uses TRBV6-5 and TRBJ1-1; the match to TRBD1 covers 8 bases. The CDR3 length is 16 residues. CDR1 is MNHEY, CDR2 SVGAGI, per germline. The V gene end was trimmed by 2 bases and the J gene end by 4 bases; junction bases not matched to a gene: 9. CDR3 protein: CASSYATGAPGTEAFF. The DNA of the CDR3 is TGTGCCAGCAGTTACGCGACAGGGGCCCCGGGCACTGAAGCTTTCTTT.

V gene TRBV7-8 combines with J gene TRBJ2-5, with 13 nucleotides matching TRBD2. The CDR3 consists of 16 residues. Germline V lookup: CDR1 SGHVS, CDR2 FQNEAQ. The ends lost 3 bases at V and 5 bases at J; junction bases unmatched: 6. The CDR3 here is CASSFTSGGAAETQYF. The CDR3 bases are TGTGCCAGCAGCTTTACTAGCGGGGGGGCCGCGGAGACCCAGTACTTC. Using reference TRBV7-8 and TRBJ2-5 for the parts outside the CDR3, the full variable domain is GAGVSQSPRYKVAKRGQDVALRCDPISGHVSLFWYQQALGQGPEFLTYFQNEAQLDKSGLPSDRFFAERPEGSVSTLKIQRTQQEDSAVYLCASSFTSGGAAETQYFGPGTRLLVL.

The chain uses TRBV19 and TRBJ1-2, with D tentatively TRBD1 (6 bases). V was clipped by 2 bases and J by 5 bases, with 12 bases between them. CDR1 is LNHDA and CDR2 is SQIVND in the germline V gene (reference sequence). The CDR3 runs to 14 residues. The CDR3 DNA sequence: TGTGCCAGTAGTATAAGGCGGGACATTTATGGCTACACCTTC. Translation gives CASSIRRDIYGYTF.

V usage is TRBV2 and J usage is TRBJ2-3, with no clear D. The germline CDR1 and CDR2 sequences are SNHLY and FYNNEI. The CDR3 extends over 11 amino acids. V gave up 8 bases and J gave up 2 bases, with 5 bases separating them. The DNA of the CDR3 is TGTGCCAGCCTGTCCACAGATACGCAGTATTTT. Translated, it gives CASLSTDTQYF.

This clone has a single count. CDR3 bases: TGCGCCAGCAGCTTGTACCGACGGGAGCAGTACTTC. Protein product: CASSLYRREQYF. This chain connects TRBV5-1 to TRBJ2-7, with D unclear. The CDR3 consists of 12 residues. The germline gives CDR1 SGHRS, CDR2 YFSETQ. The V end was cut by 1 base, the J end by 7 bases, with 9 bases between.

V gene TRBV6-1 combines with J gene TRBJ1-5; D remains unclear. Germline V lookup: CDR1 MNHNS, CDR2 SASEGT. There are 15 residues in the CDR3. Trimming pared 6 bases from V and 0 bases from J, leaving 12 bases between. The CDR3 DNA sequence: TGTGCCAGCAGGCCGGAGGGTCGTAGCAATCAGCCCCAGCATTTT. Translated, it gives CASRPEGRSNQPQHF.

This chain connects TRBV7-7 to TRBJ2-1, with 10 nucleotides matching TRBD2. Trimming removed 5 bases from V and 0 bases from J; junction bases left unmatched: 1. The CDR3 sequence is 15 residues long. Germline V gene sequence: CDR1 SSHAT, CDR2 FNYEAQ (reference sequence). CDR3 DNA: TGTGCCAGCAGCCCTAGCGGGAGCTCCTACAATGAGCAGTTCTTC. It yields the protein CASSPSGSSYNEQFF. Drawing the rest from reference TRBV7-7 and TRBJ2-1, the complete variable domain is GAGVSQSPRYKVTKRGQDVTLRCDPISSHATLYWYQQALGQGPEFLTYFNYEAQPDKSGLPSDRFSAERPEGSISTLTIQRTEQRDSAMYRCASSPSGSSYNEQFFGPGTRLTVL.

V and J are TRBV7-6 and TRBJ1-5; D is uncertain. Germline assignment: CDR1 SGHVS and CDR2 FNYEAQ. CDR3 length equals 14 residues. Trimming took 6 bases from V and 5 from J, leaving 14 bases between them. This CDR3 reads CASSPGFGDQPQHF. In DNA, the CDR3 is TGTGCCAGCAGTCCGGGATTTGGGGATCAGCCCCAGCATTTT.

On this clone: One end of the junction is discordant with germline, which a read error may explain. The chain couples TRBV2 to TRBJ1-2; the D is unclear. The CDR3 length is 14 residues. Germline V gives CDR1 SNHLY, CDR2 FYNNEI. The CDR3 nucleotides are TGTGCCAGCGGTTCGGGCTTCCCTGACTATGACTACACCTTC. Translated, it gives CASGSGFPDYDYTF. The full variable domain, with the rest looked up from reference TRBV2 and TRBJ1-2, is EPEVTQTPSHQVTQMGQEVILRCVPISNHLYFYWYRQILGQKVEFLVSFYNNEISEKSEIFDDQFSVERPDGSNFTLKIRSTKLEDSAMYFCASGSGFPDYDYTFGSGTRLTVV.

The J gene is TRBJ2-5, the V gene TRBV28; tentative D call: TRBD1 (6 bases). CDR3 size: 15 residues. Germline lookup yields CDR1 MDHEN and CDR2 SYDVKM. V was trimmed by 5 bases and J by 5 bases, leaving 18 bases between them. The CDR3 region is CASSSQTQGTETQYF. The DNA for the CDR3 is TGTGCCAGCAGTAGTCAGACCCAGGGGACGGAGACCCAGTACTTC.

This sequence joins TRBV12-2 and TRBJ2-3; the D segment call TRBD2 is taken from the table without a DNA check. TRBV12-2 is marked as a pseudogene. This CDR3 has 14 residues. For the CDR3, the DNA is TGTGCAAGTCGCTTTCATGGAGGCACAGATACGCAGTATTTT. It translates to CASRFHGGTDTQYF.

V and J are TRBV7-2 and TRBJ2-5; TRBD2 is a possible D gene (6 bases). V was shortened by 5 bases and J by 5 bases, with 12 bases between the two germline ends. In germline, CDR1 is SGHTA, CDR2 FQGNSA. The CDR3 extends over 13 amino acids. This chain's CDR3 is CASSRGSPETQYF. The CDR3 nucleotides read TGTGCCAGCAGCCGGGGGAGTCCGGAGACCCAGTACTTC. The variable domain in full, completed from reference TRBV7-2 and TRBJ2-5, reads GAGVSQSPSNKVTEKGKDVELRCDPISGHTALYWYRQSLGQGLEFLIYFQGNSAPDKSGLPSDRFSAERTGGSVSTLTIQRTQQEDSAVYLCASSRGSPETQYFGPGTRLLVL.

The chain has TRBV15 and TRBJ2-2, with D possibly called TRBD1 or TRBD2 (5 bases each). Germline CDR1 and CDR2: LNHNV and YYDKDF (reference sequence). V lost 0 bases and J lost 6, with 17 bases in between. This CDR3 region has 17 residues. CDR3 sequence: CATSRDRGLAISGELFF. The CDR3 coding sequence is TGTGCCACCAGCAGAGATCGGGGCCTAGCAATCTCCGGGGAGCTGTTTTTT.

The CDR3 here is CASSYGGRGETQYF. In DNA, the CDR3 is TGTGCCAGCAGTTACGGGGGGCGAGGGGAGACCCAGTACTTC. This chain links TRBV6-5 with TRBJ2-5; perhaps D is TRBD1 or TRBD2 (6 bases each). Germline V gene lookup returns CDR1 MNHEY and CDR2 SVGAGI. Deletions cut 2 bases from V and 5 bases from J, with 12 bases between. There are 14 residues in the CDR3.

The J gene is TRBJ2-7, the V gene TRBV7-7; D is perhaps TRBD2 (5 bases). V lost 5 bases to trimming and J lost 3 bases, with 11 bases between them. Germline V gene sequence: CDR1 SSHAT, CDR2 FNYEAQ (reference sequence). This CDR3 is 13 amino acids long. This CDR3 reads CASSQNSGYEQYF. CDR3 nucleotides: TGTGCCAGCAGCCAGAACAGCGGCTACGAGCAGTACTTC.

J is TRBJ1-6 and V is TRBV7-2; unclear D gene. The CDR3 has 13 amino acids. Deletions cut 2 bases from V and 7 bases from J, with 6 bases between. Germline CDR1 SGHTA, CDR2 FQGNSA. As DNA, the CDR3 is TGTGCCAGCAGCTTATCGGCCAATTCACCCCTCCACTTT. This gives the protein CASSLSANSPLHF.

CDR3: CASSSQGGSGTDTQYF. The CDR3 DNA reads as TGCGCCAGCAGCTCCCAGGGGGGCTCAGGGACAGATACGCAGTATTTT. The chain links TRBV5-1 to TRBJ2-3, with a weak D call TRBD1 (7 bases). The germline V gene has CDR1 SGHRS and CDR2 YFSETQ. This CDR3 spans 16 amino acids. Trimming pared 3 bases from V and 3 bases from J, leaving 17 bases between. The whole variable domain, filled in from reference TRBV5-1 and TRBJ2-3, reads KAGVTQTPRYLIKTRGQQVTLSCSPISGHRSVSWYQQTPGQGLQFLFEYFSETQRNKGNFPGRFSGRQFSNSRSEMNVSTLELGDSALYLCASSSQGGSGTDTQYFGPGTRLTVL.

In its sample, this clone ranks as medium-sized. This rearrangement joins TRBV30 to TRBJ1-2, with unresolved D. The CDR3 is 14 amino acids. The germline gives CDR1 GTSNPN, CDR2 SVGIG (reference sequence). Deletions cut 1 base from V and 0 bases from J, with 9 bases between. The chain's CDR3 is CAWSAPIANYGYTF. The CDR3 nucleotides are TGTGCCTGGAGTGCACCGATAGCTAACTATGGCTACACCTTC.